Shown below are 25 T cell receptor beta chains from a single sample sequenced in a study of vaccination and CD4 T cells after COVID-19. The study sequenced cultured CD4+ T cell DNA using the Oncomine TCR Beta short-read assay. TCRdb redid the calling of the PCR reads with MiXCR, one entry per CDR3 protein. The table shows tens of thousands of distinct CDR3 sequences, with around 50% occurring only once. No cognate antigen is known for these TCRs. The sample's treatment: roughly 10-day PBMC culture with coronavirus spike peptide pools or control peptides (ViraFEST assay). The source was CD4+ T cells from blood, cultured in vitro, collected before SARS-CoV-2 vaccination. The receptor source for this set is a human donor who received a COVID-19 vaccine.

The CDR3 is CASSLPQGLGYTF. The CDR3 coding sequence is TGTGCCAGCAGTTTACCTCAGGGGCTAGGCTACACCTTC. The rearrangement links TRBV12-3 or TRBV12-4 to TRBJ1-2; maybe TRBD1 (6 bases). Trimming removed 2 bases from V and 8 bases from J, with 12 bases in between. The CDR3 is 13 residues long.

V and J are TRBV7-8 and TRBJ2-7, with D tentatively TRBD2 (6 bases). V lost 1 base, J lost 5 bases, and 12 bases lay in between. The CDR3 has 14 amino acids. Per germline, CDR1 SGHVS and CDR2 FQNEAQ. The CDR3, as DNA: TGTGCCAGCAGCTTAGAACTAGCCAGCAACGAGCAGTACTTC. Its protein product is CASSLELASNEQYF.

The chain is built from TRBV7-9 and TRBJ2-2; either TRBD1 or TRBD2 may fit D (5 bases each). The ends were cut back, 1 base at V and 6 bases at J, with 6 bases in the middle. The CDR3 is made up of 13 amino acids. Per germline, CDR1 SEHNR and CDR2 FQNEAQ (reference sequence). As DNA, the CDR3 is TGTGCCAGCAGCTTAGTGGGGGCCGGGGAGCTGTTTTTT. It encodes CASSLVGAGELFF. The entire variable domain, with the rest obtained from reference TRBV7-9 and TRBJ2-2, is as follows: DTGVSQNPRHKITKRGQNVTFRCDPISEHNRLYWYRQTLGQGPEFLTYFQNEAQLEKSRLLSDRFSAERPKGSFSTLEIQRTEQGDSAMYLCASSLVGAGELFFGEGSRLTVL.

The chain joins TRBV12-3 or TRBV12-4 to TRBJ1-4, with D hard to call. The CDR3 runs 13 residues. V dropped 5 bases and J dropped 5 bases, with 9 bases sitting between them. The CDR3 sequence is CASSPGRNEKLFF. CDR3 bases: TGTGCCAGCAGTCCGGGCCGAAATGAAAAACTGTTTTTT.

V usage is TRBV29-1 and J usage is TRBJ2-3; 8 bases are a match to TRBD1. The CDR3 consists of 14 residues. Germline CDR1 and CDR2: SQVTM and ANQGSEA. J lost 0 bases, V lost 3 bases, and 2 bases had no gene match. The CDR3 DNA follows: TGCAGCGTTGACCGGGACAGGAGCACAGATACGCAGTATTTT. It is translated as CSVDRDRSTDTQYF.

This clonotype was found a few times. The chain is built from TRBV20-1 and TRBJ1-6, with 9 bases fitting TRBD1. The CDR3 totals 16 residues. Trimming at V came to 5 bases and at J to 7 bases, leaving 12 bases not matched to a gene. Per germline, CDR1 DFQATT and CDR2 SNEGSKA (reference sequence). The CDR3 coding sequence is TGCAGTGCTCTTAATACAGGGGGCGCATGGAATTCACCCCTCCACTTT. Amino acids: CSALNTGGAWNSPLHF.

This rearrangement joins TRBV12-3 or TRBV12-4 to TRBJ1-2; D is uncertain. The V and J ends lost 3 bases and 0 bases respectively, with 11 bases between them. The CDR3 runs 15 residues. The CDR3 region has the DNA TGTGCCAGCAGTTTTGGGTATAGGGCTAACTATGGCTACACCTTC. It specifies CASSFGYRANYGYTF.

The chain employs TRBV20-1 and TRBJ2-2, with TRBD2 identical over 12 bases. Per germline, CDR1 DFQATT and CDR2 SNEGSKA (reference sequence). Trimming cost V 1 base and J 2 bases; bases outside gene matches: 5. The CDR3 covers 17 residues. CDR3 loop: CSARVPSGGVNTGELFF. DNA for the CDR3: TGCAGTGCTAGAGTCCCTAGCGGGGGGGTAAACACCGGGGAGCTGTTTTTT.

This clonotype was found a few times. The chain joins TRBV6-1 to TRBJ2-5; 9 nucleotides agree with TRBD1. J was trimmed by 2 bases and V by 6 bases; bases with no gene match: 13. This CDR3 region has 17 residues. Germline V lookup: CDR1 MNHNS, CDR2 SASEGT. The CDR3 spells CASRRFDRGMEQETQYF. CDR3 nucleotides: TGTGCCAGCAGAAGATTCGACAGGGGGATGGAACAAGAGACCCAGTACTTC.

This clonotype has just a few counts. The chain joins TRBV5-1 to TRBJ1-5; D unresolved. CDR3 length: 13 amino acids. V lost 0 bases and J lost 8, with 9 bases in between. Germline V gene lookup returns CDR1 SGHRS and CDR2 YFSETQ. CDR3 coding DNA: TGCGCCAGCAGCTTGGACCGGGGAGAGCCCCAGCATTTT. Its translation is CASSLDRGEPQHF.

J is TRBJ1-1 and V is TRBV10-3; 9 nucleotides align to TRBD1. With V trimmed by 4 bases and J by 6 bases, 3 bases remained unmatched. This CDR3 region has 13 residues. The germline V gene has CDR1 ENHRY and CDR2 SYGVKD. The CDR3 nucleotides read TGTGCCATCAGTGGGGACAGGGACTCTGAAGCTTTCTTT. Its translation is CAISGDRDSEAFF.

The chain combines TRBV24-1 with TRBJ1-2; 9 nucleotides match TRBD1. V dropped 4 bases and J dropped 8; count of bases not matched to a gene: 10. Germline loops: CDR1 KGHDR, CDR2 SFDVKD. The CDR3 length is 15 residues. The CDR3 DNA reads TGTGCCACCAGTGAATTCGACAGGGGGTTGGGCGGCTACACCTTC. Its translation is CATSEFDRGLGGYTF.

This clonotype has just one count. The chain employs TRBV11-2 and TRBJ2-3; D gene uncertain. This CDR3 has 13 residues. Deletions cut 2 bases from V and 3 bases from J, with 6 bases between. From germline, CDR1 is SGHAT and CDR2 FQNNGV. CDR3 protein: CASSLRLTDTQYF. Here the CDR3 DNA reads TGTGCCAGCAGCTTAAGGTTAACAGATACGCAGTATTTT. Full variable domain (outside the CDR3, taken from reference TRBV11-2 and TRBJ2-3): EAGVAQSPRYKIIEKRQSVAFWCNPISGHATLYWYQQILGQGPKLLIQFQNNGVVDDSQLPKDRFSAERLKGVDSTLKIQPAKLEDSAVYLCASSLRLTDTQYFGPGTRLTVL.

This clonotype was seen just once. J is TRBJ1-3 and V is TRBV5-6; D is unresolved. V was cut by 2 bases and J by 0 bases, with 9 bases left in between. The CDR3 is 15 residues long. The germline CDR1 and CDR2 sequences are SGHDT and YYEEEE. CDR3 sequence: CASSFPGVSGNTIYF. Here the CDR3 DNA reads TGTGCCAGCAGCTTCCCGGGTGTCTCTGGAAACACCATATATTTT.

This clonotype was counted between two and nine times. The genes are TRBV30 and TRBJ1-3; D not resolved. The CDR3 is 16 residues long. Germline loops: CDR1 GTSNPN, CDR2 SVGIG (reference sequence). V was clipped by 0 bases and J by 1 base, with 13 bases between them. CDR3 loop: CAWSVRLASSGNTIYF. The CDR3 bases are TGTGCCTGGAGTGTAAGGTTGGCCTCATCTGGAAACACCATATATTTT.

This chain joins TRBV7-3 and TRBJ1-1, with 7 bases matching TRBD1. CDR1 and CDR2 (germline): SGHTA, FQGTGA. This CDR3 has 14 residues. V gave up 5 bases and J gave up 5 bases; unmatched junction bases: 8. The CDR3 loop is CASSATDRVTEAFF. The CDR3 DNA reads as TGTGCCAGCAGCGCGACCGACAGGGTGACTGAAGCTTTCTTT.

The chain couples TRBV7-2 to TRBJ1-4; D not certain. CDR3 length: 15 residues. Between the trimmed V and J ends, which lost 5 bases and 8 bases, there was a span of 18 bases. Germline V gene sequence: CDR1 SGHTA, CDR2 FQGNSA. CDR3 residues: CASSPRSGGSEKLFF. The DNA for the CDR3 is TGTGCCAGCAGCCCCAGGTCAGGTGGGAGCGAAAAACTGTTTTTT.

This chain links TRBV6-1 with TRBJ1-1; D unresolved. From germline, CDR1 is MNHNS and CDR2 SASEGT. The CDR3 runs to 12 residues. V dropped 7 bases and J dropped 4 bases, with 10 bases sitting between them. CDR3 loop: CASTAWGTEAFF. CDR3 sequence (DNA): TGTGCCAGCACGGCGTGGGGCACTGAAGCTTTCTTT.

This clonotype showed up just a few times. V gene TRBV6-1 combines with J gene TRBJ1-2; TRBD1 is a possible D gene (5 bases). CDR1 is MNHNS and CDR2 is SASEGT in the germline V gene. CDR3 length equals 15 residues. V lost 5 bases and J 10 bases, leaving 23 bases between the germline ends. The CDR3 spells CASSPRVGRGRDYTF. The CDR3 DNA follows: TGTGCCAGCAGTCCCCGGGTCGGAAGGGGACGGGACTACACCTTC.

The chain couples TRBV7-8 to TRBJ1-1, with D perhaps TRBD1 (6 bases). Germline assignment: CDR1 SGHVS and CDR2 FQNEAQ. Trimming removed 1 base at V and 1 base at J, with 16 bases between. The CDR3 extends over 17 amino acids. CDR3: CASSLGGHLIWNTEAFF. CDR3 coding DNA: TGTGCCAGCAGCTTAGGGGGACACCTTATATGGAACACTGAAGCTTTCTTT.

The chain employs TRBV5-4 and TRBJ1-2; D not certain. Germline CDR1 SGHNT, CDR2 YYREEE (reference sequence). The CDR3 totals 13 residues. Trimming took off 4 bases at V and 0 bases at J, with 7 bases between the two ends. The CDR3 is CASSQRTNYGYTF. The CDR3 DNA reads as TGTGCCAGCAGCCAGCGGACTAACTATGGCTACACCTTC.

A remark on this clonotype: Sequence at one end of the junction differs from germline and may be a read error. CDR3 amino acids: CAISGGADYSYTF. For the CDR3, the DNA is TGTGCCATCAGTGGGGGGGCTGACTATAGCTACACCTTC. The J gene is TRBJ1-2, the V gene TRBV10-3; D may be TRBD1 (6 bases). CDR1 is ENHRY, CDR2 SYGVKD, per germline. The CDR3 spans 13 residues.

This rearrangement joins TRBV4-2 to TRBJ2-4, with 8 bases that match TRBD1. This CDR3 comprises 16 residues. Trimming cost V 1 base and J 2 bases; bases outside gene matches: 4. Germline values: CDR1 LGHNA, CDR2 YNFKEQ. CDR3 region: CASSQAGGGTKNIQYF. The DNA for the CDR3 is TGTGCCAGCAGCCAAGCAGGGGGCGGGACCAAAAACATTCAGTACTTC.

The rearrangement uses TRBV2 and TRBJ1-2; the D is unclear. The CDR3 runs to 12 residues. Per the germline V gene, CDR1 is SNHLY and CDR2 is FYNNEI. The V gene lost 3 bases and the J gene lost 4 bases, with 6 bases spanning the gap. CDR3 protein: CASSDWSYGYTF. CDR3 DNA sequence: TGTGCCAGCAGTGACTGGAGCTATGGCTACACCTTC. Full variable domain (rest looked up from reference TRBV2 and TRBJ1-2): EPEVTQTPSHQVTQMGQEVILRCVPISNHLYFYWYRQILGQKVEFLVSFYNNEISEKSEIFDDQFSVERPDGSNFTLKIRSTKLEDSAMYFCASSDWSYGYTFGSGTRLTVV.

This clonotype was counted between two and nine times. V is TRBV6-5 and J is TRBJ1-5, with 7 bases matching TRBD1. The CDR3 loop spans 17 amino acids. Per the germline V gene, CDR1 is MNHEY and CDR2 is SVGAGI. The trim removed 0 bases at V and 4 bases at J, leaving 9 bases unmatched. CDR3 protein: CASSYSEQGRINQPQHF. The CDR3 DNA reads TGTGCCAGCAGTTACTCCGAACAGGGGCGAATTAATCAGCCCCAGCATTTT.